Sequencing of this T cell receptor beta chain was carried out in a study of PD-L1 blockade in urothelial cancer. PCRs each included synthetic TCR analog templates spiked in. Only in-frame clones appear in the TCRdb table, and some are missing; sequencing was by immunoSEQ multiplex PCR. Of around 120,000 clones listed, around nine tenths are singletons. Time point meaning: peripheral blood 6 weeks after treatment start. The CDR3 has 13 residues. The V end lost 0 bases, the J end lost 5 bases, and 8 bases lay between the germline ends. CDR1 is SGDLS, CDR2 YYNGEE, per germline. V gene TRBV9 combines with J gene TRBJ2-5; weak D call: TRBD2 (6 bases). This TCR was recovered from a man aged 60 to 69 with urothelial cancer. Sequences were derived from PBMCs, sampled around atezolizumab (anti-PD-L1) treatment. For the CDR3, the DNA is TGTGCCAGCAGCGTAGGGACTACGGAGACCCAGTACTTC. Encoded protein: CASSVGTTETQYF.